This TCR beta chain comes out of a study of CD8 T cells in ankylosing spondylitis. Study results and caveats: Significant enrichment of disease-linked clones was reportedly seen in matched ankylosing spondylitis synovial fluid. It appeared that ankylosing spondylitis blood was characterized by a TCR beta motif of fewer than 10 highly homologous variants.

The V segment lost 0 bases and the J segment 6 bases; nucleotides outside the gene matches: 7. Germline CDR1 DFQATT, CDR2 SNEGSKA (reference sequence). The CDR3 is 16 residues long. TCRdb ran MiXCR on the 5' RACE reads and lists one entry per CDR3 protein. The table lists approximately 200,000 distinct CDR3 sequences, 10% to 15% of them singletons, with approximately 16% in the top ten. This clonotype was seen more than once but under ten times. Its antigen is unidentified. This sequence joins TRBV20-1 and TRBJ2-7; 14 bases map to TRBD2. The TCR comes from a male donor with ankylosing spondylitis or in good health (not recorded which). The sequenced sample consisted of blood, either unsorted or a sorted T cell fraction (not recorded which). The CDR3 protein is CSARDLGLAGEPEQYF. In nucleotides, the CDR3 is TGCAGTGCTAGAGATCTGGGACTAGCGGGAGAACCCGAGCAGTACTTC.